The 3 T cell receptor beta chains in this list originate from one sample, sequenced in a study of immune evolution from preneoplasia to lung adenocarcinoma. Clones were sequenced by immunoSEQ multiplex PCR, and TCRdb holds only the in-frame ones, with some missing. Counted here are some 15,000 clones, around 80% occurring once; the ten biggest clones make up 4.2%. Sequenced: FFPE minimally invasive lung adenocarcinoma tissue. The receptors derive from a person aged 70 to 85 with lung adenocarcinoma.

The chain couples TRBV14 to TRBJ2-5, with D possibly called TRBD1 or TRBD2 (5 bases each). Trimming removed 3 bases at V and 3 bases at J, with 14 bases between. The CDR3 spans 15 residues. Germline assignment: CDR1 SGHDN and CDR2 FVKESK. The CDR3 DNA is TGTGCCAGCAGCCAGGCCGGGACCGCGAAAGAGACCCAGTACTTC. Residues: CASSQAGTAKETQYF.

This clone was seen a few times. J is TRBJ2-5 and V is TRBV29-1, with D possibly being TRBD1 (6 bases). From germline, CDR1 is SQVTM and CDR2 ANQGSEA. The CDR3 has 13 amino acids. The germline V and J ends were trimmed by 7 bases and 5 bases, with 17 bases remaining between them. The CDR3 loop is CSAFMGARETQYF. The CDR3 DNA sequence: TGCAGCGCGTTTATGGGGGCCCGGGAGACCCAGTACTTC.

V usage is TRBV2 and J usage is TRBJ1-1, with D perhaps matching TRBD1 (6 bases). V was shortened by 8 bases and J by 1 base, with 14 bases between the two germline ends. The germline V gene has CDR1 SNHLY and CDR2 FYNNEI. The CDR3 is made up of 14 amino acids. The CDR3 DNA sequence: TGTGCCAGCGGGACACACTATACGAACACTGAAGCTTTCTTT. It encodes CASGTHYTNTEAFF.